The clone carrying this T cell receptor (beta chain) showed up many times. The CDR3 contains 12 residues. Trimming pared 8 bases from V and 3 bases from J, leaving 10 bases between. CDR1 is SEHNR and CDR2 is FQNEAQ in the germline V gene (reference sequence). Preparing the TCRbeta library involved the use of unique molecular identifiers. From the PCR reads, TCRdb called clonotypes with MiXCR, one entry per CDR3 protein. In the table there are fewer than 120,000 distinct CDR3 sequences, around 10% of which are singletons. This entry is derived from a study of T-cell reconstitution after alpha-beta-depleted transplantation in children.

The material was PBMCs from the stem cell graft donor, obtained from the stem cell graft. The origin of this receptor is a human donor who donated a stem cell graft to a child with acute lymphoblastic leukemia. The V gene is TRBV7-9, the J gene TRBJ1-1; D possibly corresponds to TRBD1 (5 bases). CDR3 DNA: TGTGCCAGCGTATCGGGGGACACTGAAGCTTTCTTT. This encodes CASVSGDTEAFF. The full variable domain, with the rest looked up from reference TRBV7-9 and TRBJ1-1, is DTGVSQNPRHKITKRGQNVTFRCDPISEHNRLYWYRQTLGQGPEFLTYFQNEAQLEKSRLLSDRFSAERPKGSFSTLEIQRTEQGDSAMYLCASVSGDTEAFFGQGTRLTVV.